This T cell receptor beta chain was sequenced in a study of radiation and T cells in renal cell carcinoma. Per the germline V gene, CDR1 is LNHDA and CDR2 is SQIVND (reference sequence). This CDR3 is built from 15 residues. The ends lost 4 bases at V and 6 bases at J; junction bases unmatched: 4. Libraries were prepared by immunoSEQ multiplex PCR; TCRdb keeps only in-frame clonotypes and omits some of them. This table holds around 140,000 clones, 88% found once. Time point of the sample: baseline pretreatment blood. The treatment is: 15 Gy SBRT to primary tumor, nephrectomy 4 weeks later. Radiation-treated patients gave blood at baseline, week 2 and week 4. The tumor was a clear cell renal cell carcinoma. As to this clone: What it binds is not known.

General study results and limits: Pretreatment tumor biopsies were lacking, so baseline clonotypes are unknown. Top tumor clonotypes rose in blood 2 weeks post-radiation, then contracted.

The receptor comes from a woman in her seventies with renal cell carcinoma. Sequenced material: blood, taken from a patient whose treatment included radiotherapy and nephrectomy. The genes are TRBV19 and TRBJ1-6; 9 bases align to TRBD1. This CDR3 reads CASSTGDRANSPLHF. As DNA, the CDR3 is TGTGCCAGTAGTACAGGGGACAGGGCTAATTCACCCCTCCACTTT.